This T cell receptor beta chain came from a study of T cell repertoires in cytomegalovirus infection. Overall study context: The authors used CMV epitopes that were HLA-C-restricted (recently identified) and HLA-B-restricted (well studied). Regarding the study as a whole: Summed frequency of public TCR beta families distinguished CMV carriers with the relevant HLA. What dominated the ex vivo response were HLA-C-restricted CMV-specific TCR beta clonotypes.

Germline CDR1 SGHVS, CDR2 FQNEAQ. The CDR3 length is 15 residues. With regard to this clonotype: Its antigen is as yet unknown. Relative to the germline gene, one junction end is altered; a read error may explain this.

TCRdb processed the reads anew with MiXCR; each CDR3 protein has one entry. The data contain approximately 120,000 distinct CDR3 sequences, approximately 28% of them seen just once; the ten biggest clones take up 81%. This clonotype was obtained from a human donor in good health (CMV status not recorded). Some clones in this sample may be carry-over from other donors' samples. This material consisted of CD8+ T cells from cultured PBMCs, taken from culture after CMV antigen stimulation. The chain has TRBV7-8 and TRBJ2-1, with D perhaps TRBD2 (7 bases). The CDR3 sequence is CTSSLEGGPYNEQFF. The CDR3 DNA sequence: TGTACCAGCAGCTTAGAGGGGGGGCCCTACAATGAGCAGTTCTTC. The whole variable domain, remainder taken from reference TRBV7-8 and TRBJ2-1, is GAGVSQSPRYKVAKRGQDVALRCDPISGHVSLFWYQQALGQGPEFLTYFQNEAQLDKSGLPSDRFFAERPEGSVSTLKIQRTQQEDSAVYLCTSSLEGGPYNEQFFGPGTRLTVL.